Listed here are 10 T cell receptor beta chains from one sample, sequenced in a study of graft-versus-host responses after intestinal transplantation. Sequenced by immunoSEQ multiplex PCR; TCRdb stores in-frame clones only, minus some. The table shows around 64,000 clones, with around 93% occurring only once. No cognate antigen is known for these TCRs. The sample here was unstimulated CD4+ T cells sorted from spleen or lymph node cells, taken before transplant. These receptors came from a human donor who was the organ donor for an intestinal transplant.

J is TRBJ1-5 and V is TRBV6-5, with D possibly matching TRBD1 (5 bases). Germline CDR1 reads MNHEY; CDR2 reads SVGAGI. Deletions cut 5 bases from V and 6 bases from J, with 14 bases between. There are 14 residues in the CDR3. The CDR3 region is CASSQAGSVQPQHF. For the CDR3, the DNA is TGTGCCAGCAGTCAGGCAGGGTCGGTTCAGCCCCAGCATTTT.

This clone was detected once. V gene TRBV6-5 combines with J gene TRBJ2-1, with 13 bases fitting TRBD2. The junction had 5 bases not matched to a gene; V was cut back by 6 bases and J by 6 bases. The CDR3 runs to 15 residues. Germline V gene lookup returns CDR1 MNHEY and CDR2 SVGAGI. The CDR3 spells CASRETSGGANEQFF. In DNA form, the CDR3 reads TGTGCCAGCAGGGAAACTAGCGGGGGGGCCAATGAGCAGTTCTTC.

The chain uses TRBV5-1 and TRBJ2-5; 8 bases align to TRBD2. Germline V CDR1 and CDR2: SGHRS, YFSETQ. The CDR3 extends over 14 amino acids. With 4 bases clipped from V and 3 bases from J, the junction kept 5 bases outside the gene matches. CDR3 nucleotide sequence: TGCGCCAGCAGCGCGGGGGGATACAAAGAGACCCAGTACTTC. Protein: CASSAGGYKETQYF. Full variable domain (remainder filled in from reference TRBV5-1 and TRBJ2-5): KAGVTQTPRYLIKTRGQQVTLSCSPISGHRSVSWYQQTPGQGLQFLFEYFSETQRNKGNFPGRFSGRQFSNSRSEMNVSTLELGDSALYLCASSAGGYKETQYFGPGTRLLVL.

The chain combines TRBV20-1 with TRBJ2-1; unclear D gene. The V end lost 4 bases, the J end lost 5 bases, and 6 bases lay between the germline ends. The CDR3 loop spans 11 amino acids. CDR1 and CDR2 from the germline V gene are DFQATT and SNEGSKA (reference sequence). The CDR3 protein is CSANPDNEQFF. The CDR3 bases are TGCAGTGCTAATCCAGACAATGAGCAGTTCTTC.

This rearrangement joins TRBV5-1 to TRBJ1-1; D gene uncertain. The V gene lost 0 bases and the J gene lost 3 bases, with 18 bases spanning the gap. CDR3 size: 17 residues. In germline, CDR1 is SGHRS, CDR2 YFSETQ. CDR3: CASSLEFGSGWDTEAFF. In DNA, the CDR3 is TGCGCCAGCAGCTTGGAGTTTGGCAGCGGGTGGGACACTGAAGCTTTCTTT.

V is TRBV5-5 and J is TRBJ2-2, with D maybe TRBD1 (5 bases). This CDR3 comprises 13 residues. Trimming stripped 1 base from V and 7 bases from J, with 8 bases between. Germline V gene lookup returns CDR1 SGHKS and CDR2 YYEKEE (reference sequence). CDR3 sequence (DNA): TGTGCCAGCAGCTTGAGGGGTTTCGGGGAGCTGTTTTTT. Its protein is CASSLRGFGELFF.

The gene calls are TRBV19 and TRBJ2-5; perhaps TRBD1 as D (5 bases). The germline V and J ends were trimmed by 3 bases and 2 bases, with 7 bases remaining between them. Germline CDR1 reads LNHDA; CDR2 reads SQIVND (reference sequence). The CDR3 has 13 residues. CDR3 sequence (DNA): TGTGCCAGTAGTATCAGACAGCAAGAGACCCAGTACTTC. Encoded protein: CASSIRQQETQYF.

J is TRBJ1-4 and V is TRBV5-5; a possible D gene is TRBD1 (5 bases). Between the trimmed V and J ends, which lost 0 bases and 4 bases, there was a span of 13 bases. This CDR3 has 16 residues. Germline V gene lookup returns CDR1 SGHKS and CDR2 YYEKEE (reference sequence). The CDR3 is CASSLVRGAGNEKLFF. CDR3 in DNA: TGTGCCAGCAGCTTGGTTCGGGGCGCGGGTAATGAAAAACTGTTTTTT.

The chain combines TRBV7-2 with TRBJ1-2; no definite D call. The V gene lost 1 base and the J gene lost 5 bases, with 2 bases spanning the gap. There are 11 residues in the CDR3. In germline, CDR1 is SGHTA, CDR2 FQGNSA. CDR3 nucleotide sequence: TGTGCCAGCAGCTTAGAATATGGCTACACCTTC. Protein product: CASSLEYGYTF. The full variable domain, with the rest looked up from reference TRBV7-2 and TRBJ1-2, is GAGVSQSPSNKVTEKGKDVELRCDPISGHTALYWYRQSLGQGLEFLIYFQGNSAPDKSGLPSDRFSAERTGGSVSTLTIQRTQQEDSAVYLCASSLEYGYTFGSGTRLTVV.

This chain uses TRBV11-1 with TRBJ2-4; D may correspond to TRBD1 or TRBD2 (5 bases each). V was pared by 2 bases and J by 0 bases, with 11 bases between. The CDR3 is 16 residues long. Germline V gene data show CDR1 as SGHAT and CDR2 as FQDESV (reference sequence). The CDR3 sequence: CASSLQRGPAKNIQYF. Written as DNA, the CDR3 is TGTGCCAGCAGCTTACAGAGGGGTCCAGCCAAAAACATTCAGTACTTC.